The present T cell receptor (beta chain) was sequenced within a study of OX40 agonist ivuxolimab in advanced cancers. Study in general: Participants averaged about 60 years of age (range about 23 to 79) and were roughly 80% male. Regarding the study as a whole: It was not determined which antigens were specifically recognized by the peripheral T cells that had undergone clonal expansion. The 0.1-3.0 mg/kg partial responders had among the lowest clonal expansion.

With regard to this clone: What it binds is not known.

Method: immunoSEQ multiplex PCR; TCRdb's copy keeps in-frame clones and lacks some. The sample has 77,000 or so clones; less than 85% are singletons. The germline V gene has CDR1 GTSNPN and CDR2 SVGIG (reference sequence). Trimming removed 5 bases from V and 6 bases from J, with 19 bases in between. There are 14 residues in the CDR3. The sequence came from an adult with an advanced solid tumor such as melanoma, head and neck, liver or kidney cancer. The chain employs TRBV30 and TRBJ1-2; possibly TRBD1 for D (5 bases). The sequenced sample was CD4+ or CD8+ T cells sorted from blood, obtained in a trial of the OX40 agonist ivuxolimab. CDR3 nucleotides: TGTGCCTGGGGGTTTCTAGACAGCGGGAATGGCTACACCTTC. It translates to CAWGFLDSGNGYTF.